The present entry profiles one T cell receptor beta chain with its context. V trimming: 1 base; J trimming: 4 bases; junction bases outside the gene matches: 2. This CDR3 region has 15 residues. CDR1 is SGHNT and CDR2 is YENEEA in the germline V gene. Measured with immunoSEQ multiplex PCR; TCRdb has only the in-frame clones, and not every one. The table includes roughly 270,000 clones, 85% detected once. The data were taken from a study of blood T cell repertoires in COVID-19. Across the whole study: PBMCs, B-cell-depleted T cells, or T cells provided the cDNA or gDNA that made up the material.

Enrollees, roughly 18 to 95 years old, lived in some 24 US areas. Membership in each cohort depended on participant-reported clinical history. The recovered donors of Cohort 3 showed two negative PCRs, clearance, or symptom resolution. The specimen sequenced was PBMCs or T cells enriched from blood (not recorded which). The V call is TRBV11-3, the J call TRBJ2-5; the match to TRBD2 covers 11 bases. The sequence was collected from a woman aged 50 to 60 who had recovered from COVID-19. CDR3 residues: CASSLGGLAGETQYF. In DNA form, the CDR3 reads TGTGCCAGCAGCTTAGGTGGACTAGCGGGAGAGACCCAGTACTTC.